This T cell receptor (beta chain) was documented in a study of response to subunit inactivated influenza vaccine. The V gene lost 5 bases and the J gene lost 13 bases, with 21 bases spanning the gap. This CDR3 has 14 amino acids. CDR1 is MDHEN and CDR2 is SYDVKM in the germline V gene. TCRdb used MiXCR to reprocess the RT-PCR reads, holding one entry per CDR3 protein. Altogether more than 450,000 distinct CDR3 sequences are present, 11% being singletons, with the ten largest covering more than 9.5%. The sample was also reused in another study, on T cells expressing NK-cell markers. According to that study: As the method of synthesis, 5'RACE template switching with UMIs yielded TCR beta cDNA. Dominant NKG2C+ clonotypes in a handful of donors made up roughly 1.0-7.0% of CD8+ T cells.

The sequencing used PBMCs from blood, collected on the day of vaccination. V is TRBV28 and J is TRBJ2-1; possibly TRBD2 for D (7 bases). The receptor was isolated from a man in his fifties who received an inactivated influenza vaccine. The CDR3 DNA reads TGTGCCAGCAGTCCACGCTCTAGGGGGGGATTTCAGTTCTTC. Protein: CASSPRSRGGFQFF.